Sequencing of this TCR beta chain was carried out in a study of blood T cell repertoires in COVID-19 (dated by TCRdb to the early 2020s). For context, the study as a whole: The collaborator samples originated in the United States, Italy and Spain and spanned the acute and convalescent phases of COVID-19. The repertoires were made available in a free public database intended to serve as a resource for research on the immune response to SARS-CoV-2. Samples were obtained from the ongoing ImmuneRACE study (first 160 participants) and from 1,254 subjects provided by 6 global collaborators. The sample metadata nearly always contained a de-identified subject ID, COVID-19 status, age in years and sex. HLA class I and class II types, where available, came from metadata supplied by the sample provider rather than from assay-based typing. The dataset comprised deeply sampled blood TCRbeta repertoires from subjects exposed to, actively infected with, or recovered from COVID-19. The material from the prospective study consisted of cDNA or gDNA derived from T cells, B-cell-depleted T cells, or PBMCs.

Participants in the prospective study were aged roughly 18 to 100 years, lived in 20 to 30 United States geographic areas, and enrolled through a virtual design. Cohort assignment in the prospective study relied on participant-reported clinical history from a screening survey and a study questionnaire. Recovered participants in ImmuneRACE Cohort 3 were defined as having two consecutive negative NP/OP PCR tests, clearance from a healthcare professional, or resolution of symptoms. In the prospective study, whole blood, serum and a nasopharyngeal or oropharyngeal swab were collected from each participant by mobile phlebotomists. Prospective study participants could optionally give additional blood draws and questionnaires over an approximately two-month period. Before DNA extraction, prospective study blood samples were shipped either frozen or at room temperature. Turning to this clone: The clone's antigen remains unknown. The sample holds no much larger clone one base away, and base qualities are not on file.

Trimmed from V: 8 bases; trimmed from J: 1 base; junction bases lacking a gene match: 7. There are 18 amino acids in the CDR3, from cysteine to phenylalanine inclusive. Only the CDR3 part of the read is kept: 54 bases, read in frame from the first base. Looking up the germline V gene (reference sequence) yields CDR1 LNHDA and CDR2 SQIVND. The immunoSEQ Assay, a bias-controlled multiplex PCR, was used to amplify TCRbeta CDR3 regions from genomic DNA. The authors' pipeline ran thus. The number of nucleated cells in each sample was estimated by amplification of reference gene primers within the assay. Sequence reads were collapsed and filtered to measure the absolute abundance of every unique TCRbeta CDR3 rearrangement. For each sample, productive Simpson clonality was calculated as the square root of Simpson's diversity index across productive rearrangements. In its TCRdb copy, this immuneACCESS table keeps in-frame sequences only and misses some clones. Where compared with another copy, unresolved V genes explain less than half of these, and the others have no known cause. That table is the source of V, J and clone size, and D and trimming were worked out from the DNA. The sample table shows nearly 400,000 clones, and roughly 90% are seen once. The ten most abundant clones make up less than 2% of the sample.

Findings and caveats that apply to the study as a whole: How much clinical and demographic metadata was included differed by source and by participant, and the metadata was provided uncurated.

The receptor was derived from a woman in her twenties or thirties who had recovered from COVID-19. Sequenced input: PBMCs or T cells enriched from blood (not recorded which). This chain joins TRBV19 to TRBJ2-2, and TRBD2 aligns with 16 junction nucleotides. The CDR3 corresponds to CASYTGTSGRGNTGELFF. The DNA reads TGTGCCAGTTATACAGGGACTAGCGGGAGGGGGAACACCGGGGAGCTGTTTTTT. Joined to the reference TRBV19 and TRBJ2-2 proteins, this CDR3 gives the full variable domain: DGGITQSPKYLFRKEGQNVTLSCEQNLNHDAMYWYRQDPGQGLRLIYYSQIVNDFQKGDIAEGYSVSREKKESFPLTVTSAQKNPTAFYLCASYTGTSGRGNTGELFFGEGSRLTVL.